This is a list of T cell receptor beta chains from one sample in a study of low-dose radiotherapy and immunotherapy resistance in tumors. Each CDR3 protein gets one entry after TCRdb re-called the reads with MiXCR. Seen here are tens of thousands of distinct CDR3 sequences, under 25% observed once, and the top ten hold roughly 13%. This material consisted of PBMCs, taken after low-dose radiotherapy plus immunotherapy. All receptors derive from a female donor with ovarian cancer. Both conserved end residues are part of each CDR3. D genes are given only for firm matches. A row's size may be missing; if present it is once, few, many or a size class.

D: TRBD2; J: TRBJ2-2; V: TRBV25-1; size: many; DNA: TGTGCCAGCAGTGAACCGGGAGGCGTGAGCACCGGGGAGCTGTTTTTT; CDR3: CASSEPGGVSTGELFF
D: .; J: TRBJ2-1; V: TRBV20-1; size: .; DNA: TGCAGTACTAGCAGGGGGAGGGATGAGCAGTTCTTC; CDR3: CSTSRGRDEQFF
D: TRBD2; J: TRBJ2-1; V: TRBV7-4; size: few; DNA: TGTGCCAGCAGAACAGATCCGGGACTAGCGGGAGGACGGGATGAGCAGTTCTTC; CDR3: CASRTDPGLAGGRDEQFF
D: .; J: TRBJ2-1; V: TRBV19; size: .; DNA: TGTGCCAGTAGTCCGGGAGCCCAATACAATGAGCAGTTCTTC; CDR3: CASSPGAQYNEQFF
D: .; J: TRBJ2-3; V: TRBV5-1; size: .; DNA: TGCGCCAGCAGCGAGCGGAGAATCACAGATACGCAGTATTTT; CDR3: CASSERRITDTQYF
D: .; J: TRBJ2-2; V: TRBV4-2; size: many; DNA: TGTGCCAGCAGCCAAGGGGGGGGGCAGTACACCGGGGAGCTGTTTTTT; CDR3: CASSQGGGQYTGELFF
D: TRBD2; J: TRBJ2-2; V: TRBV19; size: many; DNA: TGTGCCAGTAGGCCTAGGACTAGCGGGAGATCCGTGAACACCGGGGAGCTGTTTTTT; CDR3: CASRPRTSGRSVNTGELFF
D: TRBD2; J: TRBJ2-7; V: TRBV12-3/TRBV12-4; size: many; DNA: TGTGCCAGCAGTTTAAGCCGGACTAGTTGGTACGAGCAGTACTTC; CDR3: CASSLSRTSWYEQYF
D: TRBD2; J: TRBJ2-2; V: TRBV3-1; size: many; DNA: TGTGCCAGCAGTCACGGACTAGCGGGGGGGACGAACACCGGGGAGCTGTTTTTT; CDR3: CASSHGLAGGTNTGELFF
D: .; J: TRBJ1-1; V: TRBV6-2/TRBV6-3; size: many; DNA: TGTGCCAGCAGTGGCTTGCGGGGCTGGGACACTGAAGCTTTCTTT; CDR3: CASSGLRGWDTEAFF
D: .; J: TRBJ2-3; V: TRBV11-2; size: many; DNA: TGTGCCAGCAGCCCTGGTGCCACAGATACGCAGTATTTT; CDR3: CASSPGATDTQYF
D: .; J: TRBJ1-3; V: TRBV7-8; size: .; DNA: TGTGCCAGCAGCTTGACAAGCCCTGGAAACACCATATATTTT; CDR3: CASSLTSPGNTIYF
D: TRBD1; J: TRBJ2-5; V: TRBV7-2; size: .; DNA: TGTGCCAGCAGGACAGGGGGCCGAGGGACCCAGTACTTC; CDR3: CASRTGGRGTQYF
D: TRBD1; J: TRBJ2-7; V: TRBV6-2/TRBV6-3; size: .; DNA: TGTGCCAGCAGTTACAAGTCAGGGGGCTCCTACGAGCAGTACTTC; CDR3: CASSYKSGGSYEQYF
D: .; J: TRBJ1-1; V: TRBV3-1; size: many; DNA: TGTGCCAGCAGCCTAAAGGGGGGGGGGACTGAAGCTTTCTTT; CDR3: CASSLKGGGTEAFF
D: TRBD2; J: TRBJ2-1; V: TRBV4-1; size: .; DNA: TGTGCCAGCAGCCAAGAAGGAGCGGGAGGGCCTGGGAATGAGCAGTTCTTC; CDR3: CASSQEGAGGPGNEQFF
D: TRBD2; J: TRBJ2-1; V: TRBV7-2; size: many; DNA: TGTGCCAGCAGTTACTGGACTAGCGGGAGCTCCTACAATGAGCAGTTCTTC; CDR3: CASSYWTSGSSYNEQFF
D: TRBD2; J: TRBJ2-7; V: TRBV4-1; size: many; DNA: TGCGCCAGCAGCCAACATAGCGGGGGGGCCTACGAGCAGTACTTC; CDR3: CASSQHSGGAYEQYF
D: .; J: TRBJ2-2; V: TRBV7-6; size: .; DNA: TGTGCCAGCAGCTTTACTAGCGGGGAGCTGTTTTTT; CDR3: CASSFTSGELFF
D: TRBD2; J: TRBJ2-2; V: TRBV12-3/TRBV12-4; size: many; DNA: TGTGCCAGCAGTCCGGGACTACCAGTCACCGGGGAGCTGTTTTTT; CDR3: CASSPGLPVTGELFF
D: TRBD2; J: TRBJ2-1; V: TRBV19; size: many; DNA: TGTGCCAGTAAGAGGGGAGGGAACAATGAGCAGTTCTTC; CDR3: CASKRGGNNEQFF
D: TRBD2; J: TRBJ2-7; V: TRBV3-1; size: few; DNA: TGTGCCAGCAGCCTCGGACTAGCGGGCCTCAACTTAGAGCAGTACTTC; CDR3: CASSLGLAGLNLEQYF
D: .; J: TRBJ1-1; V: TRBV11-1; size: many; DNA: TGTGCCAGCAGCTTCCCCCAGGGCGAAGCTTTCTTT; CDR3: CASSFPQGEAFF
D: .; J: TRBJ1-5; V: TRBV6-2/TRBV6-3; size: .; DNA: TGTGCCAGCAGTTACAGTCCTCAGGGGTCCCAGCATTTT; CDR3: CASSYSPQGSQHF
D: TRBD2; J: TRBJ2-5; V: TRBV28; size: few; DNA: TGTGCCAGCAGTTTTCCCCTTAGCGGGGGGGCCGAAGAGACCCAGTACTTC; CDR3: CASSFPLSGGAEETQYF
D: .; J: TRBJ1-5; V: TRBV19; size: many; DNA: TGTGCCAGTAGTATGGGGGCTCCCCAGCATTTT; CDR3: CASSMGAPQHF
D: TRBD2; J: TRBJ2-7; V: TRBV29-1; size: many; DNA: TGCAGCGTTACTAGCGGGAGGGTTTTCGGCTACGAGCAGTACTTC; CDR3: CSVTSGRVFGYEQYF
D: .; J: TRBJ1-5; V: TRBV18; size: many; DNA: TGTGCCAGCTCACCGGTAGGGGACCAGCCCCAGCATTTT; CDR3: CASSPVGDQPQHF
D: .; J: TRBJ2-7; V: TRBV5-6; size: .; DNA: TGTGCCAGCAGCTTGGAGGCGTCGGGGGAGCAGTACTTC; CDR3: CASSLEASGEQYF
D: .; J: TRBJ2-1; V: TRBV28; size: many; DNA: TGTGCCAGCAGCCCCCGTACGGGGAGGAGTGAGCAGTTCTTC; CDR3: CASSPRTGRSEQFF
D: .; J: TRBJ1-2; V: TRBV2; size: .; DNA: TGTGCCAGCAGTGAAGCGAGGGCCGTACGGACCTCCGATGGCTACACCTTC; CDR3: CASSEARAVRTSDGYTF
D: .; J: TRBJ2-7; V: TRBV18; size: .; DNA: TGTGCCAGCTCACCACTTCACTCCTACGAGCAGTACTTC; CDR3: CASSPLHSYEQYF
D: .; J: TRBJ2-5; V: TRBV12-3/TRBV12-4; size: .; DNA: TGTGCCAGCAGTTTGGTGGGGGGAGAGGGGGAGACCCAGTACTTC; CDR3: CASSLVGGEGETQYF
D: .; J: TRBJ2-1; V: TRBV6-5; size: .; DNA: TGTGCCAGCCTTGACTTTAATGAGCAGTTCTTC; CDR3: CASLDFNEQFF
D: .; J: TRBJ2-6; V: TRBV9; size: many; DNA: TGTGCCAGCAGCTCCCAACCCACGGGGGCTGGGGCCAACGTCCTGACTTTC; CDR3: CASSSQPTGAGANVLTF
D: TRBD2; J: TRBJ2-5; V: TRBV27; size: many; DNA: TGTGCCAGCAGTTTGCGGCTAGCGGGGGTCCAAGAGACCCAGTACTTC; CDR3: CASSLRLAGVQETQYF
D: .; J: TRBJ1-1; V: TRBV29-1; size: many; DNA: TGCAGCGGGCTGCCTGGGGGCACTGAAGCTTTCTTT; CDR3: CSGLPGGTEAFF
D: .; J: TRBJ1-1; V: TRBV5-1; size: .; DNA: TGCGCCAGCAGCTTGGGGTGGAACACTGAAGCTTTCTTT; CDR3: CASSLGWNTEAFF
D: .; J: TRBJ2-7; V: TRBV9; size: many; DNA: TGTGCCAGCAGCGTAGTTTCTGGGGCCGAGCAGTACTTC; CDR3: CASSVVSGAEQYF
D: .; J: TRBJ1-4; V: TRBV2; size: many; DNA: TGTGCCAGCAGTGAACCCGGACAGCCTAATGAAAAACTGTTTTTT; CDR3: CASSEPGQPNEKLFF
D: TRBD1; J: TRBJ1-5; V: TRBV6-2/TRBV6-3; size: many; DNA: TGTGCCAGCACCCTGAGGCAGGGGGCTAGCAATCAGCCCCAGCATTTT; CDR3: CASTLRQGASNQPQHF
D: TRBD1; J: TRBJ1-1; V: TRBV3-1; size: many; DNA: TGTGCCAGCAGCCGCCGCACAGGGGCGAACACTGAAGCTTTCTTT; CDR3: CASSRRTGANTEAFF
D: TRBD1; J: TRBJ1-1; V: TRBV2; size: many; DNA: TGTGCCAGCAGTAGCCTCCCGGGACAGGGGTTGAACACTGAAGCTTTCTTT; CDR3: CASSSLPGQGLNTEAFF
D: .; J: TRBJ2-3; V: TRBV15; size: many; DNA: TGTGCCACCAGCAGAGGGAGCGGGGATACGCAGTATTTT; CDR3: CATSRGSGDTQYF
D: .; J: TRBJ2-5; V: TRBV19; size: many; DNA: TGTGCCAGTAGTAAAGGCTTGGGAGAGACCCAGTACTTC; CDR3: CASSKGLGETQYF
D: TRBD2; J: TRBJ2-1; V: TRBV20-1; size: many; DNA: TGCAGTGCTAGAGATCTCGTAGCGGGGGGGGGGAATGAGCAGTTCTTC; CDR3: CSARDLVAGGGNEQFF
D: .; J: TRBJ1-6; V: TRBV6-6; size: .; DNA: TGTGCCAGCAGTTACTCGCCCCCCGGGGGGGCCAGTTGGCCACCCCTCCACTTT; CDR3: CASSYSPPGGASWPPLHF
D: TRBD2; J: TRBJ2-7; V: TRBV19; size: many; DNA: TGTGCCAGTAGCATGGGACTAGCGGGAGGGCCCTACGAGCAGTACTTC; CDR3: CASSMGLAGGPYEQYF
D: .; J: TRBJ1-1; V: TRBV21-1; size: many; DNA: TGTGCCAGCAAAAGTAGGGCCTCGAACACTGAAGCTTTCTTT; CDR3: CASKSRASNTEAFF
D: TRBD2; J: TRBJ2-7; V: TRBV5-1; size: many; DNA: TGCGCCAGCAGCTCATATCCTAGCGGGAGCAGTTACGAGCAGTACTTC; CDR3: CASSSYPSGSSYEQYF
D: .; J: TRBJ1-1; V: TRBV9; size: .; DNA: TGTGCCAGCAGCGTCCGACAGAAAAACACTGAAGCTTTCTTT; CDR3: CASSVRQKNTEAFF
D: .; J: TRBJ1-1; V: TRBV12-3/TRBV12-4; size: many; DNA: TGTGCCAGCAGTTTGAAGGCTTCGGGTGGAGCTTTCTTT; CDR3: CASSLKASGGAFF
D: TRBD1; J: TRBJ1-3; V: TRBV6-1; size: .; DNA: TGTGCCAGCAGTGGAGGGACAGCTGGAAACACCATATATTTT; CDR3: CASSGGTAGNTIYF
D: TRBD2; J: TRBJ2-1; V: TRBV5-4; size: many; DNA: TGTGCCAGCAGCGCCGTAGCGGGGGGGTACAATGAGCAGTTCTTC; CDR3: CASSAVAGGYNEQFF
D: .; J: TRBJ1-1; V: TRBV12-3/TRBV12-4; size: many; DNA: TGTGCCAGCAGTTTAAGCAGGAACACTGAAGCTTTCTTT; CDR3: CASSLSRNTEAFF
D: .; J: TRBJ2-7; V: TRBV28; size: many; DNA: TGTGCCAGCAGTCGCCTAAACCGGGCTCCCTACGAGCAGTACTTC; CDR3: CASSRLNRAPYEQYF
D: TRBD2; J: TRBJ2-5; V: TRBV5-8; size: many; DNA: TGTGCCAGCAGCCGGACTAGCGGATCCAGGGAGACCCAGTACTTC; CDR3: CASSRTSGSRETQYF
D: .; J: TRBJ1-3; V: TRBV7-6; size: many; DNA: TGTGCTAGCAGCCCGAGCGCAGACTCTGGAAACACCATATATTTT; CDR3: CASSPSADSGNTIYF
D: .; J: TRBJ2-1; V: TRBV19; size: few; DNA: TGTGCCAGTAGTGCCACGGGGTCCGACGAGCAGTTCTTC; CDR3: CASSATGSDEQFF